This T cell receptor (beta chain) was observed in a study of OX40 agonist ivuxolimab in advanced cancers. Overall study findings and caveats: Some patients who did not respond also had low normalized T-cell clonal expansion.

This clone is medium-sized. The target antigen is unknown. TCRdb's copy holds only in-frame clones and misses some; the assay was immunoSEQ multiplex PCR. This repertoire shows fewer than 80,000 clones, roughly nine tenths found once; its top ten account for roughly 4%. The clonotype comes from an adult with an advanced solid tumor such as melanoma, head and neck, liver or kidney cancer. Here the sequenced sample was CD4+ or CD8+ T cells sorted from blood, taken in a trial of the OX40 agonist ivuxolimab.

CDR3 DNA sequence: TGTGCCAGTAGTCCAGTGGGGGGTAGACAGGGGGCCCTGGACGAGCAGTACTTC. Its protein is CASSPVGGRQGALDEQYF. The J gene is TRBJ2-7, the V gene TRBV19; 10 nucleotides match TRBD1. V shed 5 bases, J shed 5 bases, and the junction held 18 bases outside the gene matches. Germline CDR1 LNHDA, CDR2 SQIVND (reference sequence). This CDR3 has 18 amino acids.